This T cell receptor beta chain emerged from a study of CD8 T cells in ankylosing spondylitis. Study-wide results and limits: Significantly higher representation of disease-linked clones was reported for matched ankylosing spondylitis synovial fluid. Earlier studies detected some motif variants in reactive arthritis synovial fluid and blood. A motif of eight or nine highly homologous TCR beta variants was seen as apparently characteristic of ankylosing spondylitis blood.

Many counts were recorded for this clonotype. Antigen: not known. TCRdb re-analysed the 5' RACE reads in MiXCR, keeping a single row per CDR3 protein. The sample holds 250,000 to 400,000 distinct CDR3 sequences, 11% seen once. Trimming shortened V by 7 bases and J by 6 bases, and 17 bases separated the two germline ends. The CDR3 is 13 residues long. The germline gives CDR1 DFQATT, CDR2 SNEGSKA (reference sequence). This chain uses TRBV20-1 with TRBJ2-3; D not certain. This sequence originates from a female donor with ankylosing spondylitis or in good health (not recorded which). The sequencing input was blood, either unsorted or a sorted T cell fraction (not recorded which). The CDR3 sequence: CSVAPGSGDTQYF. CDR3 coding DNA: TGCAGTGTCGCCCCGGGTTCCGGGGATACGCAGTATTTT.